The TCR beta chain under discussion was sequenced for a study of shared clonotypes between healthy human individuals. The germline gives CDR1 MNHNS, CDR2 SASEGT. This CDR3 spans 14 amino acids. V lost 7 bases to trimming and J lost 6 bases, with 15 bases between them. Deep level was the assay's run setting. Assay: immunoSEQ multiplex PCR; the TCRdb copy retains only in-frame clones and omits some. This sample has 2 million or so clones; over 85% occur once, and the top ten carry about 0.13%. The sample comprised naive CD4+ T cells sorted from blood. The subset is: CD45RA+ positively selected. V usage is TRBV6-1 and J usage is TRBJ1-4; TRBD1 is a possible D gene (5 bases). The TCR comes from a man in his late teens or twenties in good health. CDR3: CASTGGGVYEKLFF. The CDR3 nucleotides are TGTGCCAGCACTGGGGGAGGGGTCTATGAAAAACTGTTTTTT.